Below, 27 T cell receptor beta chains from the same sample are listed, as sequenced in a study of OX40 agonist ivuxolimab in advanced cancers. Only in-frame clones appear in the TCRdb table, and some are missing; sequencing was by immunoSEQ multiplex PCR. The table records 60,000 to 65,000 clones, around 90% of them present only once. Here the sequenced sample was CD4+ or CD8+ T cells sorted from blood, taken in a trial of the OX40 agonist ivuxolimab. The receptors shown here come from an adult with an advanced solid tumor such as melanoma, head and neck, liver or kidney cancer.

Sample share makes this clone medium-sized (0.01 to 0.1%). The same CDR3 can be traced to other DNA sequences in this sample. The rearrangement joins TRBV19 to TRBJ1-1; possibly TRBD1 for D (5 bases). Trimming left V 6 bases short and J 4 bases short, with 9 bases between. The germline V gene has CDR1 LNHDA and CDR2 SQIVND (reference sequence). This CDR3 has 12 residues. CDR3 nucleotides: TGTGCCAGTAGGTGGGGGTCCACTGAAGCTTTCTTT. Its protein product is CASRWGSTEAFF.

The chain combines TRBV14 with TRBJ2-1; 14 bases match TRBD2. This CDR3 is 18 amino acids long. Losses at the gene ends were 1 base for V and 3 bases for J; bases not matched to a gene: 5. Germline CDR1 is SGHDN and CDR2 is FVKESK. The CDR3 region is CASSQGTSGRRVYNEQFF. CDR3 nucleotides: TGTGCCAGCAGCCAAGGGACTAGCGGGAGGCGGGTCTACAATGAGCAGTTCTTC.

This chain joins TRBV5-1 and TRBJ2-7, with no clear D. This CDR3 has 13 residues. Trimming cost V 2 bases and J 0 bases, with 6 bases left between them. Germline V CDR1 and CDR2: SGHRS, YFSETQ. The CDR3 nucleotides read TGCGCCAGCAGCTTTGAGAGCTCCTACGAGCAGTACTTC. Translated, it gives CASSFESSYEQYF.

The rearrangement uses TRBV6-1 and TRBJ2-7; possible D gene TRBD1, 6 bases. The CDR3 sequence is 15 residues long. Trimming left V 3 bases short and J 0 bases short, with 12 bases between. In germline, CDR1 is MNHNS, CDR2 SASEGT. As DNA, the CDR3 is TGTGCCAGCAGTGACAGGGGTACGCTCTCCTACGAGCAGTACTTC. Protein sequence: CASSDRGTLSYEQYF.

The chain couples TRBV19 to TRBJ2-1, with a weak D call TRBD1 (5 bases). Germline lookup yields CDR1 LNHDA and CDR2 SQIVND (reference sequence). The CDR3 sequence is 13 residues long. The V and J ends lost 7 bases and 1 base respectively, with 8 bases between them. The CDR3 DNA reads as TGTGCCAGTACCGACAGTTCCTACAATGAGCAGTTCTTC. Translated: CASTDSSYNEQFF.

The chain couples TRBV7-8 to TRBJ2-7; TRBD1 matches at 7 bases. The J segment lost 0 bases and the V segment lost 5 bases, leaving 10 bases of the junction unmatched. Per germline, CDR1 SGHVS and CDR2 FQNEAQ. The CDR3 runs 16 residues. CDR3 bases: TGTGCCAGCAGCGTACCCGCCGGGACAGTCTCCTACGAGCAGTACTTC. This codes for CASSVPAGTVSYEQYF. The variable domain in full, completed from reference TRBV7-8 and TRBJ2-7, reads GAGVSQSPRYKVAKRGQDVALRCDPISGHVSLFWYQQALGQGPEFLTYFQNEAQLDKSGLPSDRFFAERPEGSVSTLKIQRTQQEDSAVYLCASSVPAGTVSYEQYFGPGTRLTVT.

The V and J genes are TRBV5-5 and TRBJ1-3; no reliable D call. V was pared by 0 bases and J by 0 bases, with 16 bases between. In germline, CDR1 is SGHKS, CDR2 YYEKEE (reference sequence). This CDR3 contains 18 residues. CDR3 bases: TGTGCCAGCAGCTTGGAGCATCGAGGAGCTAGCTCTGGAAACACCATATATTTT. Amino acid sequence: CASSLEHRGASSGNTIYF.

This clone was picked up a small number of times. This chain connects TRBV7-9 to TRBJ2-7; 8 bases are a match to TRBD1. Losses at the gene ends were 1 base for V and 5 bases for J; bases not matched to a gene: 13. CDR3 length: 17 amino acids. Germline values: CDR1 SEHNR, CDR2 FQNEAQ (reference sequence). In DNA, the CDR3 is TGTGCCAGCAGCTTAGGGTGGTCCGGACAGGGTTTTAACGAGCAGTACTTC. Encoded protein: CASSLGWSGQGFNEQYF.

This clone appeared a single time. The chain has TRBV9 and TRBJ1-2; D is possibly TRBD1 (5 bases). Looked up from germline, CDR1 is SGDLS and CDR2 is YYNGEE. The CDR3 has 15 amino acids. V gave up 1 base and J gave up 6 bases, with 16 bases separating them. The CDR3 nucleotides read TGTGCCAGCAGCGTATCGGGGGTCAGCAGGCATGGCTACACCTTC. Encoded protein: CASSVSGVSRHGYTF. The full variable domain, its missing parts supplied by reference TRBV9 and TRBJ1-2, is DSGVTQTPKHLITATGQRVTLRCSPRSGDLSVYWYQQSLDQGLQFLIQYYNGEERAKGNILERFSAQQFPDLHSELNLSSLELGDSALYFCASSVSGVSRHGYTFGSGTRLTVV.

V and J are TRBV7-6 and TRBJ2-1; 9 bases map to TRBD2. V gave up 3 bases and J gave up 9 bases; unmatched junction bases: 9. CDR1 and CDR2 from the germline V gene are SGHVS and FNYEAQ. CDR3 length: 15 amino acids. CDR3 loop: CASSFGVAGVTEQFF. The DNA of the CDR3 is TGTGCCAGCAGCTTTGGAGTAGCGGGAGTTACTGAGCAGTTCTTC. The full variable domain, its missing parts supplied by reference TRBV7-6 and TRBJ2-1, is GAGVSQSPRYKVTKRGQDVALRCDPISGHVSLYWYRQALGQGPEFLTYFNYEAQQDKSGLPNDRFSAERPEGSISTLTIQRTEQRDSAMYRCASSFGVAGVTEQFFGPGTRLTVL.

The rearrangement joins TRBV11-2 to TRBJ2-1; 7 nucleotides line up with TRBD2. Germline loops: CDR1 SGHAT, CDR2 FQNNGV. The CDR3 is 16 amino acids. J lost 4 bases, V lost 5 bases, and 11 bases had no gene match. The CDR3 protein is CASSPPVGLSYNEQFF. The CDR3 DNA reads TGTGCCAGCAGCCCGCCGGTGGGACTATCTTACAATGAGCAGTTCTTC.

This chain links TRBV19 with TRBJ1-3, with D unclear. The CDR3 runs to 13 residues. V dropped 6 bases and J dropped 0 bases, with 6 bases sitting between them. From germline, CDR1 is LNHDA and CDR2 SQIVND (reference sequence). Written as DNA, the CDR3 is TGTGCCAGTAGCGGGGACTCTGGAAACACCATATATTTT. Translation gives CASSGDSGNTIYF.

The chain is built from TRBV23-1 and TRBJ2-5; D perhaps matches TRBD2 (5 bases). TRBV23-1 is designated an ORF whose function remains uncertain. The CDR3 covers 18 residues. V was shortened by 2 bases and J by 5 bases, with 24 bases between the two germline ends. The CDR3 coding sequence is TGCGCCAGCAGTCAACCCTCGCGAGGACTCATTCACGCGGAGACCCAGTACTTC. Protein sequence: CASSQPSRGLIHAETQYF.

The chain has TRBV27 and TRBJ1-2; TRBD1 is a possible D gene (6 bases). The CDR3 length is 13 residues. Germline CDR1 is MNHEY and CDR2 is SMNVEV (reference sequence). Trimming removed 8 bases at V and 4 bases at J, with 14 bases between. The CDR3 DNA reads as TGTGCCAGCGCCCAGACAGGTCTCTATGGCTACACCTTC. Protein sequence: CASAQTGLYGYTF.

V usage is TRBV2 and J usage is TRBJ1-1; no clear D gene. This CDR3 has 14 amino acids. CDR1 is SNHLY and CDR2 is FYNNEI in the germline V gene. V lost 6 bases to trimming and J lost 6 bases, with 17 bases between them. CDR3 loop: CASSFPGVGPEAFF. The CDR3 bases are TGTGCCAGCAGCTTCCCCGGGGTAGGGCCTGAAGCTTTCTTT. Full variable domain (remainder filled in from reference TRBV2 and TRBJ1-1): EPEVTQTPSHQVTQMGQEVILRCVPISNHLYFYWYRQILGQKVEFLVSFYNNEISEKSEIFDDQFSVERPDGSNFTLKIRSTKLEDSAMYFCASSFPGVGPEAFFGQGTRLTVV.

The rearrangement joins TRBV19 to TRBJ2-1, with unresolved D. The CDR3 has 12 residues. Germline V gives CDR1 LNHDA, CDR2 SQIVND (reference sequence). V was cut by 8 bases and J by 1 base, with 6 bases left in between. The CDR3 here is CASLSSYNEQFF. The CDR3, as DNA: TGTGCCAGTTTATCGTCCTACAATGAGCAGTTCTTC.

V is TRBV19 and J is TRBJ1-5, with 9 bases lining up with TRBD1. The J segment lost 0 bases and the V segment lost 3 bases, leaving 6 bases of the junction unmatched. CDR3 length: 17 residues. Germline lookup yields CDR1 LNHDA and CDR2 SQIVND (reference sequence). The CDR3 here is CASSIGDREDSNQPQHF. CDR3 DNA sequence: TGTGCCAGTAGTATTGGGGACAGGGAGGATAGCAATCAGCCCCAGCATTTT.

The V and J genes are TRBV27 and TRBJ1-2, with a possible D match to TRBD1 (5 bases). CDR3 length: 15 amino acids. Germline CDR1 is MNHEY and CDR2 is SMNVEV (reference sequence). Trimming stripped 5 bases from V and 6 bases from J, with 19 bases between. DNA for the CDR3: TGTGCCAGCAGTCCCGAGGGGCACTTCAAAGATGGCTACACCTTC. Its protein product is CASSPEGHFKDGYTF.

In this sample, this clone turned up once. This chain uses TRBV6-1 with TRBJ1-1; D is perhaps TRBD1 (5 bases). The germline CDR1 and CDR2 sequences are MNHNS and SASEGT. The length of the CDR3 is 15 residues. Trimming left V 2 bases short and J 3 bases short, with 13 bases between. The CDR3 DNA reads TGTGCCAGCAGTGAAAACCATGACAGCGACACTGAAGCTTTCTTT. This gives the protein CASSENHDSDTEAFF.

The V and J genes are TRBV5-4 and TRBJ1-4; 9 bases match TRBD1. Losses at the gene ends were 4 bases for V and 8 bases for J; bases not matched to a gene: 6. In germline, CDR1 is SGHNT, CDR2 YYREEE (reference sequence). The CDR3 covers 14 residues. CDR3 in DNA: TGTGCCAGCAGCAGACAGGGGGAGGACGAAAAACTGTTTTTT. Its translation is CASSRQGEDEKLFF.

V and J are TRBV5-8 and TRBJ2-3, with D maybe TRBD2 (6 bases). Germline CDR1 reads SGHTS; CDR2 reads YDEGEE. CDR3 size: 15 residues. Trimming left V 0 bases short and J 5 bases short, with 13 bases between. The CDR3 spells CASSLGRGSRDTQYF. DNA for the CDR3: TGTGCCAGCAGCTTGGGGCGGGGTAGCCGAGATACGCAGTATTTT.

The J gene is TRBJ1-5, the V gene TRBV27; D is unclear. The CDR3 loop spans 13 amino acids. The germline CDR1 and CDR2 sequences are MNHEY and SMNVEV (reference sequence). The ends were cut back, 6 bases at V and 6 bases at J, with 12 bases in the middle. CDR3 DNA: TGTGCCAGCAGCCGGGTGGGATTTCAGCCCCAGCATTTT. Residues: CASSRVGFQPQHF.

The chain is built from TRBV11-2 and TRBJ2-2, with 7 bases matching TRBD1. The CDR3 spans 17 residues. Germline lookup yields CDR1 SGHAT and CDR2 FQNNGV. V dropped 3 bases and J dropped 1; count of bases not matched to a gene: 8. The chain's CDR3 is CASSFNGGQRNTGELFF. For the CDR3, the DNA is TGTGCCAGCAGCTTTAATGGGGGACAGCGGAACACCGGGGAGCTGTTTTTT.

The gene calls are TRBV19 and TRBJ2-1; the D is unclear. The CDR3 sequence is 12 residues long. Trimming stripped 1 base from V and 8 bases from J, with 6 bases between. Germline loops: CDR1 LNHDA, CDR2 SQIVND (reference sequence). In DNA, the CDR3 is TGTGCCAGTAGTATAGGGCTGGATGAGCAGTTCTTC. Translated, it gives CASSIGLDEQFF.

The CDR3: CASSFWIAGATNEQFF. The CDR3 DNA follows: TGTGCCAGCAGTTTCTGGATAGCGGGAGCGACCAATGAGCAGTTCTTC. This chain uses TRBV28 with TRBJ2-1, with 9 nucleotides matching TRBD2. The CDR3 sequence is 16 residues long. The trim removed 3 bases at V and 6 bases at J, leaving 9 bases unmatched. Per germline, CDR1 MDHEN and CDR2 SYDVKM.

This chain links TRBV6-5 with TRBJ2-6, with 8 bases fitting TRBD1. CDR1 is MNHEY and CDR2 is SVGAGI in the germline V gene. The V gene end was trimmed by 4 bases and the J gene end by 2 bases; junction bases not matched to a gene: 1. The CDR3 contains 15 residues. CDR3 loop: CASSSDRAGANVLTF. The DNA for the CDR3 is TGTGCCAGCAGTTCGGACAGGGCTGGGGCCAACGTCCTGACTTTC.

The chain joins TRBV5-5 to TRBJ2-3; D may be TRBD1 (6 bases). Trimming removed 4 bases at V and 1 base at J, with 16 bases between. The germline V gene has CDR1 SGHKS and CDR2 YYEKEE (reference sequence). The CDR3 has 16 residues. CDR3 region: CASSEGDGLRTDTQYF. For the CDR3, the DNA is TGTGCCAGCAGCGAGGGGGACGGTCTTCGCACAGATACGCAGTATTTT.